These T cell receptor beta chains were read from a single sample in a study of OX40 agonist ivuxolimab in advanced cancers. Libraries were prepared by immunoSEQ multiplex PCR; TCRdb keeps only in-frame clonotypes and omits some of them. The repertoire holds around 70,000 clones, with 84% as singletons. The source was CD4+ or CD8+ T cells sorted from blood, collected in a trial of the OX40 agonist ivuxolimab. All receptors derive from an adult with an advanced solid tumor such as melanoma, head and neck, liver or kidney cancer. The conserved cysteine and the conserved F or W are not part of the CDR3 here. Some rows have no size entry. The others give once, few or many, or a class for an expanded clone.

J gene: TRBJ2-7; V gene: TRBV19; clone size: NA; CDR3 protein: ASSIDGFTYEQY
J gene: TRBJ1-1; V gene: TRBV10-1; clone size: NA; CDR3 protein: ASSLFRRPWGTEAF
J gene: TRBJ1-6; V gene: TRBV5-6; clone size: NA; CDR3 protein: ASSLGTGNSPLH
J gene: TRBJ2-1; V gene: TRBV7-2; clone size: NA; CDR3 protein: ASSLGPGRNEQF
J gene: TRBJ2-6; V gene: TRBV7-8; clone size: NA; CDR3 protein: ASSLDSGANVLT
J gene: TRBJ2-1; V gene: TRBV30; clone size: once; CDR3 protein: AWSRLYNEQF
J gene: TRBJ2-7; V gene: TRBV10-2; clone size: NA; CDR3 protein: ASSEIGPRNEQY
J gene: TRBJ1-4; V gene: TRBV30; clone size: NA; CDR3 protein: AWSWDRGVDEKLF
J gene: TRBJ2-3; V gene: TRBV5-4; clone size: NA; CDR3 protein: ASSLKPADTQY
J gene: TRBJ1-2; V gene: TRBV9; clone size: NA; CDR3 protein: ASSPRLYYGYT
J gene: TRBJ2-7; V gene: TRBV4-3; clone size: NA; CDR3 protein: ASSQYPRGHLINEQY
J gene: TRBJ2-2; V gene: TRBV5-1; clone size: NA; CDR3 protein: ASSPRTSGSPGELF
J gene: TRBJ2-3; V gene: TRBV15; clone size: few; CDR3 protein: ATSREVGGGNTDTQY
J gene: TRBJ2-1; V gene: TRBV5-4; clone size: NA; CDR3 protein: ASSPGGSYNEQF
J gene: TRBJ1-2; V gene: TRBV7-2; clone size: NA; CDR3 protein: ASSPFGVQINYGYT
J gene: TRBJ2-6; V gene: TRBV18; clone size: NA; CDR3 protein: ASSLLAGSNSGANVLT
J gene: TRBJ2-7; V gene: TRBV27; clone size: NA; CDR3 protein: ASRLSAGFEQY
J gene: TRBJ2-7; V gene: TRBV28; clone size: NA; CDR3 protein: ASGTGLGEQY
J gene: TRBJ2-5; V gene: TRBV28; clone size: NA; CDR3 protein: ASSPRQGAGQETQY
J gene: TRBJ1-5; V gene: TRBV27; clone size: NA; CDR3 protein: ASSGSASNQPQH
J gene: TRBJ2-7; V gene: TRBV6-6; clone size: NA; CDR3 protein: ASSGTATYEQY
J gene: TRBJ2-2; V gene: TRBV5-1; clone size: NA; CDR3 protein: ASSLIEENTGELF
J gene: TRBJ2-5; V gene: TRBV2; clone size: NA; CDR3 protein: ATQGGETQY
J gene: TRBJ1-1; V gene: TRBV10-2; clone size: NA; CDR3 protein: ASSAGAMNTEAF
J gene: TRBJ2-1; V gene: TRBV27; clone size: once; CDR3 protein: ASTPAGRTNEQF
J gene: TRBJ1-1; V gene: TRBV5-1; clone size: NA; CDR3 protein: ASSPSGTSSTEAF
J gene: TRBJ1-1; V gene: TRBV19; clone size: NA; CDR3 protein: ASSMTRGYRMNTEAF
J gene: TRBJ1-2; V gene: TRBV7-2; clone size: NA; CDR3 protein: ASSLIREGYT
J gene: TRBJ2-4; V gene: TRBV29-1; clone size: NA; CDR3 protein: SVRDRDLAKNIQY
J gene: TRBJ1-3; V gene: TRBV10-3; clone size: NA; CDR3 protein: AIFTQGWGNTIY
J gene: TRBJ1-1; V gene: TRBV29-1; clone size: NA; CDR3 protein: SVAGKMNTEAF
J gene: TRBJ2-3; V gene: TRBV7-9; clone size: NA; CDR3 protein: ASSSTDTQY
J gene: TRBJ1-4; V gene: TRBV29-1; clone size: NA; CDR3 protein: SVGAPEKLF
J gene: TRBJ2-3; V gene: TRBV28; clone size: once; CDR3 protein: ASSLDYTQY
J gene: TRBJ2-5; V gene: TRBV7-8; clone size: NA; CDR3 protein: ASSYRQFQETQY
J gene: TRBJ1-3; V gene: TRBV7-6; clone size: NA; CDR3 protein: ASSLAPGSGNTIY
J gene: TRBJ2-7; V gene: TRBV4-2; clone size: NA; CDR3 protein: ASSPQRAYEQY
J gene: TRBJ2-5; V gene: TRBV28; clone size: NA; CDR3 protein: ASSTLYGGETQY
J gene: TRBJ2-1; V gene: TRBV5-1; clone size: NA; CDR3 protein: ASSLGLAINEQF
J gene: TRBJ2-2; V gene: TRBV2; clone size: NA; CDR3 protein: ASSPPGAPAGELF